This T cell receptor (beta chain) was retrieved from a study of vaccination and CD4 T cells after COVID-19. Study as a whole: Nasal swab PCR detected SARS-CoV-2 in convalescent patients; under 10 had mild disease, one severe. Post-COVID samples were collected a median about 97 days following diagnosis, spanning 35 to 161. Median time from second vaccine dose to sampling was 72 days (14 to 241).

Sequenced with the Oncomine TCR Beta short-read assay was DNA taken from cultured CD4+ T cells. Each CDR3 protein gets one entry after TCRdb re-called the PCR reads with MiXCR. The table records around 11,000 distinct CDR3 sequences, 40% to 45% of them present only once. This clonotype is labeled as large (0.1 to 1%). Antigen unknown. The treatment denotes: approximately 10-day PBMC culture with coronavirus spike peptide pools or control peptides (ViraFEST assay). First, ViraFEST expanded antigen-specific T cells with peptide pools, and next it sequenced the TCRs. The CDR3 sequence is 15 residues long. The germline gives CDR1 MGHDK, CDR2 SYGVNS. V lost 3 bases, J lost 4 bases, and 3 bases stayed unmatched.

The sample here was CD4+ T cells from blood, cultured in vitro, taken after SARS-CoV-2 vaccination. The V gene is TRBV25-1, the J gene TRBJ2-5, with 12 nucleotides matching TRBD2. The clonotype was recovered from a human donor who had recovered from COVID-19. CDR3 in amino acids: CASSDVLAGGETQYF. For the CDR3, the DNA is TGTGCCAGCAGTGACGTACTAGCGGGAGGAGAGACCCAGTACTTC.